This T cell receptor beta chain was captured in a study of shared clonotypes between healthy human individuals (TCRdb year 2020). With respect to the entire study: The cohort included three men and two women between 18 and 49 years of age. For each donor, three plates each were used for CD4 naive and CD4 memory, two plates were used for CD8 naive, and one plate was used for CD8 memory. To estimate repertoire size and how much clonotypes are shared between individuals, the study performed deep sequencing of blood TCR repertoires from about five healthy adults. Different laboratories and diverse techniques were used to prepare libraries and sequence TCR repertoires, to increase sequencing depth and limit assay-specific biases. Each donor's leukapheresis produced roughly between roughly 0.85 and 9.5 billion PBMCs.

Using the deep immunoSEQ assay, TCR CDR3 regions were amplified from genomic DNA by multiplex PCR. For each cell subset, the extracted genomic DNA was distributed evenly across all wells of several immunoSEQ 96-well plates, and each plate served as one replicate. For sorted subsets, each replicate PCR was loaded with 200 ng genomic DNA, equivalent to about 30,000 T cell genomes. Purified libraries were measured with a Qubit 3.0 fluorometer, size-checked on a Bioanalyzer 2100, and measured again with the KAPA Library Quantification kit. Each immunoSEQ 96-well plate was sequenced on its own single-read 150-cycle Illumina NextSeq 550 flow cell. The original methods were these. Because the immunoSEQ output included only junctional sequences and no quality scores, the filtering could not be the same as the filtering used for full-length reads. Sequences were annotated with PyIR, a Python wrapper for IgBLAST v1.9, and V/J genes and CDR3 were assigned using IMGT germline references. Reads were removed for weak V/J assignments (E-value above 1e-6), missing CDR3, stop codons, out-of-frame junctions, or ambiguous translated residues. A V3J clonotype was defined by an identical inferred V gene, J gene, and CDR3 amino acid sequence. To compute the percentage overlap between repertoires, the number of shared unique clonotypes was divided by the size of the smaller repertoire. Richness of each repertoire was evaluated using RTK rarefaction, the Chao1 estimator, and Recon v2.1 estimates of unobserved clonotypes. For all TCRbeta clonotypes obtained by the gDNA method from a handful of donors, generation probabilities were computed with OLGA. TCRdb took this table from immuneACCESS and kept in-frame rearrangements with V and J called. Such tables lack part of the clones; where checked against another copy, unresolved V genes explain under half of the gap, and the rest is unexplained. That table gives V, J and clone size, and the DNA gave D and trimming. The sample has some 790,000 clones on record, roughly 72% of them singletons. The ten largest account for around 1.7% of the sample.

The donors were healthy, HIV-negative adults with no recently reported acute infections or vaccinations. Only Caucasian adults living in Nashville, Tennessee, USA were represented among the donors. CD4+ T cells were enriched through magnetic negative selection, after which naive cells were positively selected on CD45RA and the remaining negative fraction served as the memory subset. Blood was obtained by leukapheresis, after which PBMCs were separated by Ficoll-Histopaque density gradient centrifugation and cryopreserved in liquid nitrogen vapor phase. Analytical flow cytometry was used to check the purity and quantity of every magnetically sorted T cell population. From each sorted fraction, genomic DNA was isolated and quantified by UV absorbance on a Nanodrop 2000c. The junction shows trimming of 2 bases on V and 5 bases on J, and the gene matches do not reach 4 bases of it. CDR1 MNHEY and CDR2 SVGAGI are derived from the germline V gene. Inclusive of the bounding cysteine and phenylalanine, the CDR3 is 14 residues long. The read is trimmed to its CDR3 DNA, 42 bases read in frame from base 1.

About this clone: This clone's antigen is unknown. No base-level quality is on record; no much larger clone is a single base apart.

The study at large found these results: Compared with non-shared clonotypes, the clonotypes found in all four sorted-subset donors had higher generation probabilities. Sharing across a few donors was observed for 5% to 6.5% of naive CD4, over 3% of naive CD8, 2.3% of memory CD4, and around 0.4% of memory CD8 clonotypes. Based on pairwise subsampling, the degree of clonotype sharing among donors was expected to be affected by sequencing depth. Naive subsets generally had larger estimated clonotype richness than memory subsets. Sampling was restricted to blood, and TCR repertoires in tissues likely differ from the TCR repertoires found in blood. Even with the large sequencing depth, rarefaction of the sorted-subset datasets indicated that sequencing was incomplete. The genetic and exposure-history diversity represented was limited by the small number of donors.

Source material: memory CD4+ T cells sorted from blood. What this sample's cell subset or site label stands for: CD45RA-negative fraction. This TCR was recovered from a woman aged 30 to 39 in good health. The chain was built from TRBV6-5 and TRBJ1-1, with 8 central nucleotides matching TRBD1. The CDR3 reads CASSYQGARTEAFF. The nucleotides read TGTGCCAGCAGTTACCAGGGGGCGAGGACTGAAGCTTTCTTT.